This T cell receptor beta chain was sequenced in a study of CD8 T cells in Susac syndrome. The study sequenced TCR beta in blood CD8+ and CD4+ T cells. Controls were age- and sex-matched healthy donors. Negative magnetic isolation gave CD8+ and CD4+ cells; FACS enriched CD8+ TEMRA. Germline values: CDR1 SQVTM, CDR2 ANQGSEA. The V gene lost 4 bases and the J gene lost 1 base, with 8 bases spanning the gap. This CDR3 is built from 12 residues. cDNA came from roughly 0.5 to 1 ug RNA primed by random hexamers. The method of amplification for TCR beta CDR3 was immunoSEQ multiplex PCR, covering 54 Vbeta and 13 Jbeta. TCRdb analysed the immunoSEQ multiplex PCR reads with MiXCR anew, one entry per CDR3 protein. Of some 180,000 distinct CDR3 sequences in the sample, about 95% were seen once.

The receptor was isolated from a human donor in good health. Sequenced sample: CD4+ T cells from PBMCs. This sequence joins TRBV29-1 and TRBJ2-7, with D hard to call. CDR3 in amino acids: CSVGLRSYEQYF. CDR3 sequence (DNA): TGCAGCGTTGGACTGAGATCCTACGAGCAGTACTTC.